The entry that follows covers one TCR beta chain sequence. V was clipped by 0 bases and J by 3 bases, with 14 bases between them. CDR1 and CDR2 from the germline V gene are GTSNPN and SVGIG (reference sequence). CDR3 length equals 16 residues. The sample belongs to a study of PD-1 blockade in classical Hodgkin lymphoma. Clones were sequenced by immunoSEQ multiplex PCR, and TCRdb holds only the in-frame ones, with some missing. Of approximately 61,000 clones in the sample, roughly 87% were seen once. This sample's time point: cycle 4 day 1 (C4D1), after 6 weeks of nivolumab. All the patients suffered relapse after autologous stem cell transplantation, and brentuximab vedotin exposure differed.

The sample here was peripheral blood mononuclear cells (PBMCs), taken before the fourth cycle of nivolumab. The rearrangement links TRBV30 to TRBJ2-2, with a tentative D call TRBD2 (6 bases). The source is a human donor with classical Hodgkin lymphoma. Written as DNA, the CDR3 is TGTGCCTGGAGTGTAGGGACTGTCACCTACACCGGGGAGCTGTTTTTT. This codes for CAWSVGTVTYTGELFF.